This entry lists 17 T cell receptor beta chains sequenced from one sample in a study of monozygotic twins with inflammatory bowel disease. TCRdb reprocessed the 5' RACE reads, keeping one entry per CDR3 protein, no DNA. This sample's table has 440,000 or so distinct CDR3 sequences. The sample comprised blood. Every receptor here comes from a human donor with ulcerative colitis or Crohn's disease, or a healthy co-twin of an affected twin (not recorded which).

The rearrangement links TRBV28 to TRBJ1-2. There are 12 residues in the CDR3. From germline, CDR1 is MDHEN and CDR2 SYDVKM. The CDR3 loop is CASSFKSYGYTF.

The CDR3 region is CSVEEGQIQETQYF. The rearrangement joins TRBV29-1 to TRBJ2-5; the TRBD1 assignment by TCRdb is unverifiable without DNA. The CDR3 spans 14 residues. Germline V gene lookup returns CDR1 SQVTM and CDR2 ANQGSEA.

V gene TRBV5-4 combines with J gene TRBJ2-1; TCRdb's assignment of TRBD1 cannot be checked, as there is no DNA. The CDR3 loop spans 15 amino acids. Per the germline V gene, CDR1 is SGHNT and CDR2 is YYREEE (reference sequence). The CDR3 loop reads CASSSGGRSYNEQFF.

The genes are TRBV10-3 and TRBJ2-1; the D call of TRBD1 rests on TCRdb alone, since no DNA is present to check it. CDR1 ENHRY and CDR2 SYGVKD come from the germline V gene. The CDR3 has 12 residues. CDR3 region: CAITGQGNEQFF.

The chain couples TRBV5-1 to TRBJ1-1; the TCRdb call, TRBD1, lacks DNA for checking. CDR1 SGHRS and CDR2 YFSETQ come from the germline V gene. The CDR3 contains 14 residues. The chain's CDR3 is CASSLQGVRTEAFF.

This chain links TRBV5-1 with TRBJ2-1; TCRdb's D call, TRBD2, is unchecked because there is no DNA. This CDR3 comprises 13 residues. Germline V gene data show CDR1 as SGHRS and CDR2 as YFSETQ. CDR3: CASSGLGAYEQFF. Full variable domain (outside the CDR3, taken from reference TRBV5-1 and TRBJ2-1): KAGVTQTPRYLIKTRGQQVTLSCSPISGHRSVSWYQQTPGQGLQFLFEYFSETQRNKGNFPGRFSGRQFSNSRSEMNVSTLELGDSALYLCASSGLGAYEQFFGPGTRLTVL.

The chain has TRBV3-1 and TRBJ2-5; TCRdb returns TRBD2, unconfirmable since there is no DNA. The CDR3 consists of 16 residues. CDR1 is LGHDT and CDR2 is YNNKEL in the germline V gene (reference sequence). This CDR3 is CASSQEGRAARETQYF.

The V and J genes are TRBV6-2 or TRBV6-3 and TRBJ2-7; TCRdb gives TRBD1 as the D gene, but with no DNA this cannot be confirmed. This CDR3 is 14 amino acids long. Looked up from germline, CDR1 is MNHEY and CDR2 is SVGEGT. CDR3 residues: CASSRRDREYEQYF.

The rearrangement links TRBV4-1 to TRBJ2-1; TCRdb's assignment of TRBD2 cannot be checked, as there is no DNA. This CDR3 contains 15 residues. The germline V gene has CDR1 MGHRA and CDR2 YSYEKL. The CDR3 sequence: CASSQAERVGNEQFF.

V and J are TRBV7-2 and TRBJ2-5; lacking DNA, the TRBD1 call made by TCRdb goes unchecked. This CDR3 has 16 amino acids. Germline loops: CDR1 SGHTA, CDR2 FQGNSA. CDR3 in amino acids: CASSSPDRGRQETQYF.

The chain uses TRBV10-3 and TRBJ1-1; no DNA is available, so the TRBD1 call from TCRdb remains unchecked. Per the germline V gene, CDR1 is ENHRY and CDR2 is SYGVKD. This CDR3 is 12 amino acids long. This CDR3 is CAISELGTGAFF.

The chain links TRBV11-2 to TRBJ2-7; the TRBD1 assignment by TCRdb is unverifiable without DNA. The CDR3 runs 15 residues. In germline, CDR1 is SGHAT, CDR2 FQNNGV. CDR3: CASTLRRTGESEQYF.

The CDR3 region is CASSLSRTSGSGANVLTF. This rearrangement joins TRBV19 to TRBJ2-6; without DNA, the TCRdb call of TRBD2 cannot be checked. The CDR3 runs 18 residues. Germline V CDR1 and CDR2: LNHDA, SQIVND (reference sequence).

The chain employs TRBV29-1 and TRBJ2-1; TCRdb designates TRBD2, a call that cannot be tested without DNA. This CDR3 spans 14 amino acids. Per germline, CDR1 SQVTM and CDR2 ANQGSEA. The CDR3 sequence is CSVILSVGADEQFF.

The chain combines TRBV10-3 with TRBJ2-5. This CDR3 is built from 12 residues. Germline CDR1 is ENHRY and CDR2 is SYGVKD. CDR3 sequence: CAISESGETQYF.

V and J are TRBV1 and TRBJ2-2; the TCRdb call, TRBD2, lacks DNA for checking. TRBV1 is a recognized pseudogene. This CDR3 has 13 residues. CDR3 loop: CTTRTNRTGELFF.

The V gene is TRBV4-1, the J gene TRBJ2-3; TCRdb returns TRBD2, unconfirmable since there is no DNA. This CDR3 spans 16 amino acids. Germline V gene sequence: CDR1 MGHRA, CDR2 YSYEKL. The CDR3 protein is CASSPFLALSTDTQYF.